What follows is one TCR beta chain and its context. Its antigen is currently unknown. Here immunoSEQ multiplex PCR was the method, and the copy in TCRdb shows in-frame clones only, minus some. The sample records about 79,000 clones, roughly 74% being singletons. With the ViraFEST assay, the study expanded antigen-specific CD4+ T cells using viral peptide pools, then sequenced them. An approximately nine-day culture period preceded the isolation of CD4+ T cells. Fresh IL-2-containing medium replaced half the medium on days 3 and 7. These data are taken from a study of vaccination effects on CD4 cells after COVID-19. Study-wide results and caveats: Common cold coronaviruses were cross-recognized by only 1 of 255 vaccine-induced clones in healthy vaccinees.

Germline CDR1 and CDR2: LGHDT and YNNKEL (reference sequence). V shed 5 bases and J shed 1 base, with 12 bases lying between them. CDR3 length: 15 residues. Material: CD4+ T cells from PBMCs cultured with HCoV-229E spike peptides, obtained before COVID-19 vaccination. The rearrangement uses TRBV3-1 (or the pseudogene TRBV3-2) and TRBJ1-3, with D possibly being TRBD1 (6 bases). This receptor was obtained from a human donor who received a COVID-19 vaccine. CDR3 sequence reads: CASSSYRESGNTIYF. CDR3 DNA sequence: TGTGCCAGCAGCTCTTACAGGGAGTCTGGAAACACCATATATTTT.